A selection of T cell receptor beta chains follows, all from one sample in a study of PD-1 blockade in classical Hodgkin lymphoma. Clones were read by immunoSEQ multiplex PCR, and TCRdb kept only the in-frame ones, dropping some. The repertoire holds 20,000 to 25,000 clones, with 80% to 90% as singletons. The sequences come from peripheral blood mononuclear cells (PBMCs), collected before the second cycle of nivolumab. These TCRs come from a human donor with classical Hodgkin lymphoma. Both conserved end residues are part of each CDR3.

cdr3_aa: CASSGTTSGGLADTQYF
v_call: TRBV5-1

cdr3_aa: CASSLAKLSGSYNEQFF
v_call: TRBV7-9

cdr3_aa: CASSLNRGQETQYF
v_call: TRBV18

cdr3_aa: CASSNKQGAFSYEQYF
v_call: TRBV28

cdr3_aa: CASSQARGEGRAFF
v_call: TRBV4-2

cdr3_aa: CASSLAGGRSETQYF
v_call: TRBV5-1

cdr3_aa: CASSWGQGLSDTQYF
v_call: TRBV19

cdr3_aa: CASSGTGRNEQFF
v_call: TRBV5-1

cdr3_aa: CASSFGETQYF
v_call: TRBV7-9

cdr3_aa: CASSHTTDLNYGYTF
v_call: TRBV14

cdr3_aa: CASSPTGGSNYGYTF
v_call: TRBV7-9

cdr3_aa: CSARLIYEQYF
v_call: TRBV20-1

cdr3_aa: CASSGGGIQPQHF
v_call: TRBV28

cdr3_aa: CAISGRDSALF
v_call: TRBV10-3

cdr3_aa: CASSPRQNTIYF
v_call: TRBV25-1

cdr3_aa: CASRTSGNQPQHF
v_call: TRBV6-6

cdr3_aa: CASSLTPAVAGEDNEQFF
v_call: TRBV11-2

cdr3_aa: CASSTGTAPGELFF
v_call: TRBV6-6

cdr3_aa: CASSGGLSEQYF
v_call: TRBV7-2

cdr3_aa: CASSQVQGVVGYTF
v_call: TRBV4-1

cdr3_aa: CAITGTSGGAYNEQFF
v_call: TRBV10-3

cdr3_aa: CASSWRASTDTQYF
v_call: TRBV7-9

cdr3_aa: CASSAGTQTYNVQFF
v_call: TRBV6-1

cdr3_aa: CASSVAGTGILTNEKLFF
v_call: TRBV7-3

cdr3_aa: CASSLDQPQHF
v_call: TRBV28

cdr3_aa: CASRPAGQETQYF
v_call: TRBV10-2

cdr3_aa: CASSLDGAGNQPQHF
v_call: TRBV11-2

cdr3_aa: CASSYRGPSSGNTIYF
v_call: TRBV6-5

cdr3_aa: CASSYGGGTYNEQFF
v_call: TRBV6-5

cdr3_aa: CASRYSLNQPQHF
v_call: TRBV6-6

cdr3_aa: CASSQDKRSTDTQYF
v_call: TRBV14

cdr3_aa: CASSTEGGLVEAFF
v_call: TRBV6-1

cdr3_aa: CASSLAGGTAQETQYF
v_call: TRBV5-1

cdr3_aa: CASSRMVQGYEQYF
v_call: TRBV7-2

cdr3_aa: CASSRTSGDIQYF
v_call: TRBV6-1

cdr3_aa: CATGTGAGDTQYF
v_call: TRBV5-4

cdr3_aa: CASSQGATGPSGYTF
v_call: TRBV4-2

cdr3_aa: CASSFGLAGATQYF
v_call: TRBV5-1

cdr3_aa: CASSLKGLRNQPQHF
v_call: TRBV27

cdr3_aa: CASSFDGTGELFF
v_call: TRBV6-5

cdr3_aa: CASSSAGSGNTIYF
v_call: TRBV5-1

cdr3_aa: CASIRSGGAYNEQFF
v_call: TRBV5-6

cdr3_aa: CASSPLSGREKLFF
v_call: TRBV5-1

cdr3_aa: CATSGLRGGYYNEQFF
v_call: TRBV15

cdr3_aa: CASSKGGDGYTF
v_call: TRBV21-1

cdr3_aa: CASSPLGRSTEAFF
v_call: TRBV10-1

cdr3_aa: CASSPSGLSNNSPLHF
v_call: TRBV5-1

cdr3_aa: CASSDGNRGTTGYTF
v_call: TRBV6-4

cdr3_aa: CAWNSWTSGNDEQFF
v_call: TRBV30

cdr3_aa: CASSVASTATYEQYF
v_call: TRBV9

cdr3_aa: CASRKQGADQPQHF
v_call: TRBV27

cdr3_aa: CASSPGSNQPQHF
v_call: TRBV18

cdr3_aa: CASSLAGGGSYNEQFF
v_call: TRBV7-8

cdr3_aa: CASSTPATNEKLFF
v_call: TRBV19

cdr3_aa: CSVVTGEMNTEAFF
v_call: TRBV29-1

cdr3_aa: CASSQEGLLTGELFF
v_call: TRBV4-1

cdr3_aa: CASSQGQGELNEQYF
v_call: TRBV10-2

cdr3_aa: CASSYGTGELFF
v_call: TRBV6-5

cdr3_aa: CASSPLGRKTGELFF
v_call: TRBV28

cdr3_aa: CASSQVIPGGLRNTIYF
v_call: TRBV4-2